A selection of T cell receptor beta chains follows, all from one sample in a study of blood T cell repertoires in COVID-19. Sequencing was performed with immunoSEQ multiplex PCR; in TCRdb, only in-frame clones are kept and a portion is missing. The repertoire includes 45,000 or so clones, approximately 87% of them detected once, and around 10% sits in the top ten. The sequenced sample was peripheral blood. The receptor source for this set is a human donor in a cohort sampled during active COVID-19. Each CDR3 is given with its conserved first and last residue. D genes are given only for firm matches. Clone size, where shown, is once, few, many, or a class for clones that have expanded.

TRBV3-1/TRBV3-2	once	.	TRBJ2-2	CASSQETSPGELFF	TGTGCCAGCAGCCAAGAAACATCACCCGGGGAGCTGTTTTTT
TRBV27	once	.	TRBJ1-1	CASSFDGGSDTEAFF	TGTGCCAGCAGTTTCGACGGGGGATCGGACACTGAAGCTTTCTTT
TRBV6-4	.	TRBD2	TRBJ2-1	CASSSGGANEQFF	TGTGCCAGCAGTAGCGGGGGGGCCAATGAGCAGTTCTTC
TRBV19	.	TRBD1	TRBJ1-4	CASSSLSGGNEKLFF	TGTGCCAGTAGTAGCCTATCAGGGGGAAATGAAAAACTGTTTTTT
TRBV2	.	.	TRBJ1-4	CASRREATNEKLFF	TGTGCCAGCAGGAGGGAAGCAACTAATGAAAAACTGTTTTTT
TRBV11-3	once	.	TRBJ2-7	CASRVEVGGPLNSYEQYF	TGTGCCAGCAGAGTAGAAGTTGGGGGCCCCCTCAACTCCTACGAGCAGTACTTC
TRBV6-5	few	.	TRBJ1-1	CASSYQGGEAFF	TGTGCCAGCAGTTACCAAGGAGGTGAAGCTTTCTTT
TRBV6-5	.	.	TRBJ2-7	CASSTTGLEQYF	TGTGCCAGCAGTACGACAGGACTCGAGCAGTACTTC
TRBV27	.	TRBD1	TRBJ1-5	CASSESQGAQGQPQHF	TGTGCCAGCAGTGAATCACAGGGGGCGCAGGGTCAGCCCCAGCATTTT
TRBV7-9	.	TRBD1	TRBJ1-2	CASSLGQGPNGYTF	TGTGCCAGCAGCTTGGGACAGGGGCCGAATGGCTACACCTTC
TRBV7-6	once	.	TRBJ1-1	CASSLGAVGGTEAFF	TGTGCCAGCAGCTTAGGGGCGGTGGGGGGGACTGAAGCTTTCTTT
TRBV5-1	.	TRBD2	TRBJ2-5	CASSTQTSGGGRETQYF	TGCGCCAGCAGCACCCAGACTAGCGGGGGGGGCCGGGAGACCCAGTACTTC
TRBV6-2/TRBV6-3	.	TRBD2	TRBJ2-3	CASSSSGGTDTQYF	TGTGCCAGCAGTTCTAGCGGGGGGACAGATACGCAGTATTTT
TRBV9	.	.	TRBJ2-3	CASSALRRGRTDTQYF	TGTGCCAGCAGCGCTCTTAGGCGGGGGCGCACAGATACGCAGTATTTT
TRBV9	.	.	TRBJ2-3	CASSPWTPASETDTQYF	TGTGCCAGCAGCCCATGGACACCTGCAAGCGAAACAGATACGCAGTATTTT
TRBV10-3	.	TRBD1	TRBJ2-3	CAILQGLTDTQYF	TGTGCCATACTACAGGGGCTCACAGATACGCAGTATTTT
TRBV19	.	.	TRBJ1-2	CASRAGPGYGYTF	TGTGCCAGTAGGGCAGGGCCGGGCTATGGCTACACCTTC
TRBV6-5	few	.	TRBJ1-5	CASSYSREAQPQHF	TGTGCCAGCAGTTACTCCAGGGAGGCTCAGCCCCAGCATTTT
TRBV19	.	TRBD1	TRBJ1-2	CASIGQGALRGYGYTF	TGTGCCAGTATCGGGCAGGGGGCGCTTAGAGGCTATGGCTACACCTTC
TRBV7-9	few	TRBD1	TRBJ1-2	CASSPGTGELKYTF	TGTGCCAGCAGCCCCGGGACAGGGGAGTTGAAGTACACCTTC
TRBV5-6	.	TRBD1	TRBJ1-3	CASSSGTGMNTIYF	TGTGCCAGCAGCTCTGGGACAGGCATGAACACCATATATTTT
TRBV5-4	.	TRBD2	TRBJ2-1	CASSPIAGALQIYNEQFF	TGTGCCAGCAGCCCGATAGCGGGGGCCCTCCAAATATACAATGAGCAGTTCTTC
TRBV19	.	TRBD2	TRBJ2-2	CASRTYLGTSGGNTGELFF	TGTGCCAGTAGGACCTACCTCGGGACTAGCGGGGGAAACACCGGGGAGCTGTTTTTT
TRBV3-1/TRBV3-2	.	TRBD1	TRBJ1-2	CASSLQGNGYTF	TGTGCCAGCAGTCTACAGGGGAACGGCTACACCTTC
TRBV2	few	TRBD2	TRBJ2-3	CASRLLAGDPDTQYF	TGTGCCAGCAGATTACTAGCGGGGGATCCAGATACGCAGTATTTT
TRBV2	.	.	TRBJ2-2	CASNPGVGTGELFF	TGTGCCAGCAACCCAGGGGTTGGCACCGGGGAGCTGTTTTTT
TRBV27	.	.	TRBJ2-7	CASSPSDSYEQYF	TGTGCCAGCAGTCCCTCGGACAGCTACGAGCAGTACTTC
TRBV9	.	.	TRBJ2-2	CASNSRVNTGELFF	TGTGCCAGCAATTCCAGGGTTAACACCGGGGAGCTGTTTTTT
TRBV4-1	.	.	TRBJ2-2	CASSQEAQPTIAGELFF	TGCGCCAGCAGCCAAGAAGCACAGCCAACAATCGCCGGGGAGCTGTTTTTT
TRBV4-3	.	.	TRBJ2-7	CASSQGGLLSYEQYF	TGCGCCAGCAGCCAAGGTGGCTTGCTCTCCTACGAGCAGTACTTC
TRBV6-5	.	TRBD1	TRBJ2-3	CASHRQGTDTQYF	TGTGCCAGTCATCGACAGGGAACAGATACGCAGTATTTT
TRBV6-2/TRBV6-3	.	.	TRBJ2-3	CASSSNYYGTDTQYF	TGTGCCAGCAGCTCCAACTACTACGGCACAGATACGCAGTATTTT
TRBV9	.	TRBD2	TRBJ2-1	CASSVVGLAGGKQFF	TGTGCCAGCAGCGTAGTGGGACTAGCGGGGGGAAAACAGTTCTTC
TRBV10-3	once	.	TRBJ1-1	CAISESQDEAFF	TGTGCCATCAGTGAGTCACAGGATGAAGCTTTCTTT
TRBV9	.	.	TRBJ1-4	CASSALGGWEKLFF	TGTGCCAGCAGCGCCTTGGGGGGGTGGGAAAAACTGTTTTTT
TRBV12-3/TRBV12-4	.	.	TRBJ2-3	CASSLGGRDTQYF	TGTGCCAGCAGTTTAGGGGGCCGAGATACGCAGTATTTT
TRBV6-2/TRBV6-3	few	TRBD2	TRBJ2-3	CASSPTSGGTDTQYF	TGTGCCAGCAGCCCAACTAGCGGGGGCACAGATACGCAGTATTTT
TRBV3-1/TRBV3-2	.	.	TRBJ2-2	CASSQAGPGTGELFF	TGTGCCAGCAGCCAAGCAGGGCCGGGCACCGGGGAGCTGTTTTTT
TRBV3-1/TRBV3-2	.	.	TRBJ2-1	CASSQEGSGGAYEQFF	TGTGCCAGCAGCCAAGAGGGGTCTGGCGGGGCCTATGAGCAGTTCTTC
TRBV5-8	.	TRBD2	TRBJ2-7	CASSREGLLSREQYF	TGTGCCAGCAGCCGGGAGGGACTCCTGTCCAGGGAGCAGTACTTC
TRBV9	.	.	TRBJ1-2	CASGEPIRSVDGYTF	TGTGCCAGCGGGGAGCCGATCCGGTCAGTGGATGGCTACACCTTC
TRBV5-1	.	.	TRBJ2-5	CASSFNSKQETQYF	TGCGCCAGCAGCTTCAACAGCAAACAAGAGACCCAGTACTTC
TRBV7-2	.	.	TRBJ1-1	CASSLSVGGTEAFF	TGTGCCAGCAGCTTATCTGTGGGGGGCACTGAAGCTTTCTTT
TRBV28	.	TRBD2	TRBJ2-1	CASSGGGAYEQFF	TGTGCCAGCAGTGGCGGGGGGGCATATGAGCAGTTCTTC
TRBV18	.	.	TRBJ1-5	CASSSGLNDQPQHF	TGTGCCAGCTCAAGCGGACTGAATGATCAGCCCCAGCATTTT
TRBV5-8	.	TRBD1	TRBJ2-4	CASSPGTVLAKNIQYF	TGTGCCAGCAGCCCTGGGACAGTCCTAGCCAAAAACATTCAGTACTTC
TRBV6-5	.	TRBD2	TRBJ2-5	CASTALAGNQETQYF	TGTGCCAGCACCGCCTTAGCGGGGAACCAAGAGACCCAGTACTTC
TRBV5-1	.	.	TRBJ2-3	CASTTRGNTDTQYF	TGCGCCAGTACTACCCGAGGAAATACAGATACGCAGTATTTT
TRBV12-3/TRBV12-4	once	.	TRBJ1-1	CASSLEGLTEAFF	TGTGCCAGCAGTTTGGAGGGGCTCACTGAAGCTTTCTTT
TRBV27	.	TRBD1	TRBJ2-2	CASRPGQGRIGELFF	TGTGCCAGCAGACCGGGACAGGGGCGTATCGGGGAGCTGTTTTTT
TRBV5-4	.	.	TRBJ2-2	CASSLSWRGNTGELFF	TGTGCCAGCAGCTTGTCATGGCGGGGGAACACCGGGGAGCTGTTTTTT
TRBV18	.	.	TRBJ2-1	CASSPSGGDEQFF	TGTGCCAGCTCACCAAGCGGAGGGGATGAGCAGTTCTTC
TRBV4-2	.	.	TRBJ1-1	CATGRGRPNTEAFF	TGTGCCACCGGGAGAGGCCGCCCGAACACTGAAGCTTTCTTT
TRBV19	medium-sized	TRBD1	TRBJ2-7	CASKRTGQGGYEQYF	TGTGCCAGTAAACGAACGGGACAGGGTGGGTACGAGCAGTACTTC